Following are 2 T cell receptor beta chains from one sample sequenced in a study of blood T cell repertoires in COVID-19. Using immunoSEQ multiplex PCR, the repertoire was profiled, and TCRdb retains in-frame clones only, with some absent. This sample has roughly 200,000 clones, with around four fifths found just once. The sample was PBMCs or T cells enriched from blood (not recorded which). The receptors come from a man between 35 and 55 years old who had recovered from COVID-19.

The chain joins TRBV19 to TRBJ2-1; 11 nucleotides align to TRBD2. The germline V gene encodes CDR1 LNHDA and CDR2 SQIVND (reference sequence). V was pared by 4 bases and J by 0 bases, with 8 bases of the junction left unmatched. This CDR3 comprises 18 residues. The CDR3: CASSTPSGLADSYNEQFF. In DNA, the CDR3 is TGTGCCAGTAGTACGCCCTCGGGACTAGCGGACTCCTACAATGAGCAGTTCTTC.

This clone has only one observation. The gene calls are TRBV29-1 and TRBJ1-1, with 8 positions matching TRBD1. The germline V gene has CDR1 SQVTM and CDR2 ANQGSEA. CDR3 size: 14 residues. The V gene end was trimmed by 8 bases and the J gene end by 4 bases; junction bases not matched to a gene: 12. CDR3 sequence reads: CSPRTGRRGTEAFF. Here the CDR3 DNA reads TGCAGCCCCCGGACAGGGAGGCGAGGCACTGAAGCTTTCTTT. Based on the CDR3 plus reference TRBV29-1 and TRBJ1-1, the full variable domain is SAVISQKPSRDICQRGTSLTIQCQVDSQVTMMFWYRQQPGQSLTLIATANQGSEATYESGFVIDKFPISRPNLTFSTLTVSNMSPEDSSIYLCSPRTGRRGTEAFFGQGTRLTVV.